This entry describes one TCR beta chain. This receptor's antigen is unknown. One base away there is no much larger clone; base qualities are not given. These data are taken from a study of blood T cell repertoires in COVID-19 (dated by TCRdb to the early 2020s). In terms of the full investigation: Samples covering the acute and convalescent phases of COVID-19 were provided by collaborators in the United States, Italy and Spain. The prospective study material was composed of cDNA or gDNA derived from T cells, B-cell-depleted T cells, or PBMCs. Deeply sampled blood TCRbeta repertoires from subjects exposed to, actively infected with, or recovered from COVID-19 were included in the dataset. The repertoires were released in a freely available public database intended as a resource for research on the immune response to SARS-CoV-2. The samples were drawn from two sources: the first 160 participants of the ongoing ImmuneRACE study, and 1,254 subjects contributed by 6 global collaborators. Nearly every sample came with metadata listing a de-identified subject ID, COVID-19 status, age in years and sex. Where available, HLA class I and class II types were obtained from metadata supplied by the sample provider rather than from assay-based typing.

Overall study outcomes, separate from this receptor: Clinical and demographic metadata were provided uncurated, with the amount varying by source and participant.

TCRbeta CDR3 regions were amplified from genomic DNA by means of the immunoSEQ Assay, a bias-controlled multiplex PCR. The authors' analysis ran thus. The number of nucleated cells in each sample was estimated from the amplification of reference gene primers within the assay. To quantify the absolute abundance of each unique TCRbeta CDR3 rearrangement, sequence reads were collapsed and filtered. For each sample, productive Simpson clonality was calculated by taking the square root of Simpson's diversity index across productive rearrangements. TCRdb limited this immuneACCESS table to in-frame rearrangements with V and J called. A share of clones is missing; checked studies link under half to unresolved V genes, and the rest is unexplained. The V and J calls and the clone size are those of that table, but D and trimming were determined from the DNA. The sample table contains 150,000 to 200,000 clones; only one count was recorded for approximately 84% of them. Clones ranked in the top ten supply approximately 22% of the sample.

The collaborating institutions used their own protocols to collect whole blood in K2EDTA tubes. Collaborator samples were shipped for TCRbeta analysis as frozen whole blood, isolated PBMCs, or DNA extracted from either sample type. Taken from cysteine to phenylalanine, the CDR3 has 13 residues. Only the CDR3 region is kept as DNA, spanning 39 bases read in frame from base 1. In the germline V gene, CDR1 corresponds to MNHEY and CDR2 to SVGAGI. V and J lose 5 bases and 4 bases, and a span of 9 bases separates them. The clonotype originates from a woman over 75 with acute or convalescent COVID-19. Sequencing was done on a sample of peripheral blood. The rearrangement joined TRBV6-5 to TRBJ1-5; the D gene is possibly TRBD1, with 5 bases matching. The sequence in DNA is TGTGCCAGCAGTAACAGGAATAATCAGCCCCAGCATTTT. This is translated as CASSNRNNQPQHF.